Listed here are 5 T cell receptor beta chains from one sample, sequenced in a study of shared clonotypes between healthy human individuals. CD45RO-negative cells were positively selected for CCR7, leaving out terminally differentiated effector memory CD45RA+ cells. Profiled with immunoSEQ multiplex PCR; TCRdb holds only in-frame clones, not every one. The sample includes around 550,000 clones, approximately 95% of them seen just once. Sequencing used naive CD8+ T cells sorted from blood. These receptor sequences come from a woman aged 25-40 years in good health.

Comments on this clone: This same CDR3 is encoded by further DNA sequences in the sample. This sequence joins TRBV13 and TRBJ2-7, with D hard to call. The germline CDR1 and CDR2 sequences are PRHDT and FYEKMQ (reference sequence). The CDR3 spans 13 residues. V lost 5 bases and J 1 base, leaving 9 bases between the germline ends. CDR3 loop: CASSPGLSYEQYF. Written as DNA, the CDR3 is TGTGCCAGCAGCCCCGGGCTATCCTACGAGCAGTACTTC.

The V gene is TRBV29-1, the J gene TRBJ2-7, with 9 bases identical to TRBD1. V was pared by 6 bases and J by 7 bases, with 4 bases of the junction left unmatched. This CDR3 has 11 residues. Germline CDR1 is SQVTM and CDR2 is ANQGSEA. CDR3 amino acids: CSVGQGWEQYF. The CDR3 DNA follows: TGCAGCGTCGGACAGGGGTGGGAGCAGTACTTC.

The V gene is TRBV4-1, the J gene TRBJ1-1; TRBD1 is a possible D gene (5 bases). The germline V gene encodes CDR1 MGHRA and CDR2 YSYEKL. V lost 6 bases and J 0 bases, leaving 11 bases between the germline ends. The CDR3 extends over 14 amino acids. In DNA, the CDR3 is TGCGCCAGCAGTCATCAGGACATGAACACTGAAGCTTTCTTT. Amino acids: CASSHQDMNTEAFF.

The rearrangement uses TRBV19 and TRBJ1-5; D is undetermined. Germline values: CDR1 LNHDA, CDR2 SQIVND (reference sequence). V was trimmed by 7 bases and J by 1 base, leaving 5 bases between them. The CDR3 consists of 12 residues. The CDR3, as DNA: TGTGCCAGTAAACAAAGCAATCAGCCCCAGCATTTT. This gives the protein CASKQSNQPQHF.

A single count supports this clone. The CDR3: CASSLDRVPQFF. In DNA form, the CDR3 reads TGTGCCAGCAGCCTAGACAGAGTCCCGCAGTTCTTC. The chain has TRBV5-6 and TRBJ2-1, with D possibly TRBD1 on 5 matching bases. CDR3 length equals 12 residues. The germline V gene has CDR1 SGHDT and CDR2 YYEEEE. Trimming took off 4 bases at V and 12 bases at J, with 14 bases between the two ends.